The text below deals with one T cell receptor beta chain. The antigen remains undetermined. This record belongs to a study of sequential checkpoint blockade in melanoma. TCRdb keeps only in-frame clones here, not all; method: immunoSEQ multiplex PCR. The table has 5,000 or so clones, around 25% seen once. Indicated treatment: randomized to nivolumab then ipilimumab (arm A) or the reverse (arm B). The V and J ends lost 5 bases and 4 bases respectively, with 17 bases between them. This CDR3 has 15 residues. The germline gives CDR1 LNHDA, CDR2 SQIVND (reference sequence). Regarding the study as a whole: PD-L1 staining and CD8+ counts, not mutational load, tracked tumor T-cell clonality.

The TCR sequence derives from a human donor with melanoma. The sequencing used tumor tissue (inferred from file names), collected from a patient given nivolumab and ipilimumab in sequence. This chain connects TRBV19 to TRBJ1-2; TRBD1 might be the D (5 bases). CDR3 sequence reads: CASSSVVQGLYGYTF. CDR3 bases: TGTGCCAGTAGTTCGGTCGTGCAGGGCCTCTATGGCTACACCTTC.